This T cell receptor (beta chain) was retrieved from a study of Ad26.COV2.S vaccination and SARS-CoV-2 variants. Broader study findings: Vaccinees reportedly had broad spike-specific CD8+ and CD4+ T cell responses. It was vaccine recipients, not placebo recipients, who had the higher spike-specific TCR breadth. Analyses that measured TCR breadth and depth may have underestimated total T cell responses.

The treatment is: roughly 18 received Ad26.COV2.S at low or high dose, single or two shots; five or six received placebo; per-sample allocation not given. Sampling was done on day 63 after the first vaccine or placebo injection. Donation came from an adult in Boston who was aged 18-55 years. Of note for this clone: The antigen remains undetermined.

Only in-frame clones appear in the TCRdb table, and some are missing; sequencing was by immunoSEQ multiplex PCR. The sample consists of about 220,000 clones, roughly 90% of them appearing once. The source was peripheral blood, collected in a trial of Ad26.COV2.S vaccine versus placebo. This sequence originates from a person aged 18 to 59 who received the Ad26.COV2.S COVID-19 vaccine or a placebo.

The CDR3 region is CASWTVGGYTF. CDR3 nucleotide sequence: TGTGCCAGCTGGACAGTTGGTGGCTACACCTTC. This sequence joins TRBV6-5 and TRBJ1-2; D may be TRBD1 (6 bases). Germline values: CDR1 MNHEY, CDR2 SVGAGI. V was cut by 8 bases and J by 7 bases, with 11 bases left in between. This CDR3 is 11 amino acids long.